The 25 T cell receptor beta chains given below trace back to one sample, sequenced in a study of blood T cell repertoires in COVID-19. Method: immunoSEQ multiplex PCR; TCRdb's copy keeps in-frame clones and lacks some. The sample carries around 130,000 clones, roughly 86% recorded once. Sequencing was performed on peripheral blood. The receptors here all came from a woman between 50 and 59 years old who had recovered from COVID-19.

The V gene is TRBV2, the J gene TRBJ2-7; D may be TRBD1 (6 bases). This CDR3 comprises 15 residues. V was clipped by 2 bases and J by 7 bases, with 18 bases between them. Germline V gene lookup returns CDR1 SNHLY and CDR2 FYNNEI. CDR3 DNA sequence: TGTGCCAGCAGTGAACCTACAGGGCCCCTGCAGGAGCAGTACTTC. This sequence encodes CASSEPTGPLQEQYF.

The rearrangement uses TRBV19 and TRBJ2-5; a weak D match, TRBD2 (5 bases). The CDR3 runs to 11 residues. The V end lost 10 bases, the J end lost 7 bases, and 13 bases lay between the germline ends. Germline CDR1 reads LNHDA; CDR2 reads SQIVND (reference sequence). The CDR3 DNA reads TGTGCCACCTCCGGCGGGTGGACCCAGTACTTC. It codes for CATSGGWTQYF.

As concerns this clone: A read error may account for a junction end that differs from germline. The chain recombines TRBV4-1 with TRBJ2-1, with 10 bases fitting TRBD2. This CDR3 region has 18 residues. Looked up from germline, CDR1 is MGHRA and CDR2 is YSYEKL. As DNA, the CDR3 is TGCGCCAGCAGCCAAGCCAGACTAGCGGGCGGAGGACCTCCGAACACGATCTTC. Its protein product is CASSQARLAGGGPPNTIF.

The chain joins TRBV2 to TRBJ2-2, with 8 positions matching TRBD2. Germline assignment: CDR1 SNHLY and CDR2 FYNNEI. This CDR3 contains 16 residues. V lost 5 bases and J lost 7; bases outside the gene matches: 12. CDR3 nucleotide sequence: TGTGCCAGCAGTCTCCAGGCGGGAGGCATCATCGGGGAGCTGTTTTTT. This sequence encodes CASSLQAGGIIGELFF.

The chain is built from TRBV18 and TRBJ1-6; TRBD1 agrees at 11 bases. From germline, CDR1 is KGHSH and CDR2 LQKENI. The CDR3 contains 15 residues. The J segment lost 6 bases and the V segment lost 5 bases, leaving 3 bases of the junction unmatched. CDR3 sequence reads: CASSSGTGGNSPLHF. Written as DNA, the CDR3 is TGTGCCAGCTCATCAGGGACAGGGGGTAATTCACCCCTCCACTTT.

The chain employs TRBV19 and TRBJ2-5, with TRBD2 matching 10 bases. Germline V CDR1 and CDR2: LNHDA, SQIVND (reference sequence). The V and J ends lost 2 bases and 2 bases, in that order; junction bases with no gene match: 2. The CDR3 extends over 15 amino acids. The CDR3 nucleotides are TGTGCCAGTAGTATAACTAGCGGGACACAAGAGACCCAGTACTTC. Amino acids: CASSITSGTQETQYF.

This clone was seen more than once but under ten times. The DNA for the CDR3 is TGTGCCAGCAGCCAACTCAGGGCCAGGCCGGATGAAAAACTGTTTTTT. Translated: CASSQLRARPDEKLFF. The chain joins TRBV3-1 (or the pseudogene TRBV3-2) to TRBJ1-4, with a possible D match to TRBD1 (5 bases). The CDR3 loop spans 16 amino acids. The V gene's germline CDR1 is LGHDT and CDR2 YNNKEL (reference sequence). V was clipped by 2 bases and J by 6 bases, with 16 bases between them.

The chain joins TRBV3-1 (or the pseudogene TRBV3-2) to TRBJ2-5, with a weak D call TRBD2 (5 bases). The CDR3 extends over 12 amino acids. Germline V lookup: CDR1 LGHDT, CDR2 YNNKEL (reference sequence). Trimming took off 4 bases at V and 4 bases at J, with 7 bases between the two ends. The CDR3 region is CASSPEVETQYF. The DNA for the CDR3 is TGTGCCAGCAGCCCGGAGGTAGAGACCCAGTACTTC.

J is TRBJ1-2 and V is TRBV2; a possible D gene is TRBD1 (6 bases). The germline CDR1 and CDR2 sequences are SNHLY and FYNNEI. The CDR3 totals 13 residues. V was shortened by 6 bases and J by 0 bases, with 8 bases between the two germline ends. The CDR3 spells CASRGQANYGYTF. CDR3 nucleotide sequence: TGTGCCAGCAGGGGACAAGCTAACTATGGCTACACCTTC.

CDR3 nucleotide sequence: TGTGCCAGCAGTTACTCGAGGGCGGGCCGACCCCTCGAGCAGTACTTC. Amino acid sequence: CASSYSRAGRPLEQYF. V and J are TRBV6-5 and TRBJ2-7; possibly TRBD2 for D (5 bases). The germline CDR1 and CDR2 sequences are MNHEY and SVGAGI. The V end was cut by 0 bases, the J end by 6 bases, with 18 bases between. The CDR3 totals 16 residues.

This clone occurred once. DNA of the CDR3: TGTGCCAGCAGCTTAGGCGCGGGGAATAATGAAAAACTGTTTTTT. This codes for CASSLGAGNNEKLFF. This rearrangement joins TRBV7-9 to TRBJ1-4; D is unclear. The germline V gene encodes CDR1 SEHNR and CDR2 FQNEAQ (reference sequence). The CDR3 has 15 amino acids. V shed 1 base and J shed 4 bases, with 10 bases lying between them.

The gene calls are TRBV11-3 and TRBJ1-1; D not certain. The CDR3 runs 12 residues. V lost 5 bases and J lost 6, with 10 bases in between. Per the germline V gene, CDR1 is SGHNT and CDR2 is YENEEA. The CDR3 here is CASSRREAEAFF. In DNA form, the CDR3 reads TGTGCCAGCAGCCGCCGGGAAGCTGAAGCTTTCTTT.

The chain couples TRBV4-1 to TRBJ2-7, with a weak D call TRBD1 (6 bases). Deletions cut 0 bases from V and 3 bases from J, with 12 bases between. The CDR3 has 15 residues. CDR1 MGHRA and CDR2 YSYEKL come from the germline V gene. CDR3 residues: CASSQERGINYEQYF. The CDR3 DNA follows: TGCGCCAGCAGCCAAGAGAGGGGGATAAACTACGAGCAGTACTTC.

The chain recombines TRBV6-5 with TRBJ2-1, with unresolved D. V was clipped by 6 bases and J by 8 bases, with 17 bases between them. The CDR3 totals 14 residues. The V gene's germline CDR1 is MNHEY and CDR2 SVGAGI. The CDR3, as DNA: TGTGCCAGCAGGCCGGGTCTATTGGGTCATGAGCAGTTCTTC. It specifies CASRPGLLGHEQFF.

V usage is TRBV6-5 and J usage is TRBJ1-5; 7 bases map to TRBD1. Germline V gene lookup returns CDR1 MNHEY and CDR2 SVGAGI. The CDR3 length is 13 residues. With V trimmed by 8 bases and J by 3 bases, 4 bases remained unmatched. The CDR3, as DNA: TGTGCCAGCGGGGGACAGTACAATCAGCCCCAGCATTTT. Translated, it gives CASGGQYNQPQHF.

The rearrangement links TRBV6-5 to TRBJ2-2; D is unresolved. V lost 6 bases and J lost 1, with 6 bases in between. CDR1 MNHEY and CDR2 SVGAGI come from the germline V gene. CDR3 size: 13 residues. This chain's CDR3 is CASSTVNTGELFF. Here the CDR3 DNA reads TGTGCCAGCAGCACAGTGAACACCGGGGAGCTGTTTTTT.

The chain is built from TRBV25-1 and TRBJ1-2, with 8 bases aligning to TRBD1. This CDR3 spans 17 amino acids. The germline gives CDR1 MGHDK, CDR2 SYGVNS. V trimming: 2 bases; J trimming: 4 bases; junction bases outside the gene matches: 12. CDR3 protein: CASSEQGGQGAAYGYTF. For the CDR3, the DNA is TGTGCCAGCAGTGAACAAGGGGGGCAGGGGGCCGCCTATGGCTACACCTTC.

Only one count was recorded for this clone. J is TRBJ1-3 and V is TRBV6-5; D is perhaps TRBD1 (5 bases). The CDR3 covers 15 residues. Germline V gene sequence: CDR1 MNHEY, CDR2 SVGAGI. Trimming stripped 0 bases from V and 4 bases from J, with 10 bases between. DNA of the CDR3: TGTGCCAGCAGTTACTCGGGGGGTGTCGGAAACACCATATATTTT. Amino acids: CASSYSGGVGNTIYF.

The V and J genes are TRBV19 and TRBJ2-2; possibly TRBD1 for D (5 bases). V lost 3 bases to trimming and J lost 6 bases, with 11 bases between them. Per the germline V gene, CDR1 is LNHDA and CDR2 is SQIVND (reference sequence). The CDR3 covers 14 residues. This CDR3 reads CASSIIRAPGELFF. CDR3 in DNA: TGTGCCAGTAGTATCATCAGGGCCCCCGGGGAGCTGTTTTTT.

CDR3 DNA: TGTGCCAGCAGCTTAGCGCGCACTCCGGCTTTGGGCATGATTGAAAAACTGTTTTTT. Translated: CASSLARTPALGMIEKLFF. The genes are TRBV7-9 and TRBJ1-4; D remains unclear. Trimming shortened V by 0 bases and J by 7 bases, and 24 bases separated the two germline ends. Looked up from germline, CDR1 is SEHNR and CDR2 is FQNEAQ (reference sequence). CDR3 length equals 19 residues. The whole variable domain, remainder taken from reference TRBV7-9 and TRBJ1-4, is DTGVSQNPRHKITKRGQNVTFRCDPISEHNRLYWYRQTLGQGPEFLTYFQNEAQLEKSRLLSDRFSAERPKGSFSTLEIQRTEQGDSAMYLCASSLARTPALGMIEKLFFGSGTQLSVL.

This chain links TRBV27 with TRBJ2-7; 10 positions agree with TRBD1. Per germline, CDR1 MNHEY and CDR2 SMNVEV (reference sequence). CDR3 size: 15 residues. Trimming took 2 bases from V and 1 from J; bases not matched to a gene: 2. CDR3 in amino acids: CASSLRGQGSYEQYF. CDR3 in DNA: TGTGCCAGCAGTTTAAGGGGACAGGGGTCCTACGAGCAGTACTTC.

The chain links TRBV6-2 or TRBV6-3 to TRBJ2-7; D gene ambiguous. CDR3 length: 13 amino acids. The V end was cut by 4 bases, the J end by 2 bases, with 9 bases between. Germline V gives CDR1 MNHEY, CDR2 SVGEGT. DNA for the CDR3: TGTGCCAGCAGTTCCAGGTACCCCTACGAGCAGTACTTC. Translation: CASSSRYPYEQYF.

Concerning this clone itself: In the same sample, other DNA sequences code for this CDR3. The chain employs TRBV3-1 (or the pseudogene TRBV3-2) and TRBJ1-2, with 7 bases lining up with TRBD1. V dropped 4 bases and J dropped 8; count of bases not matched to a gene: 10. The germline V gene encodes CDR1 LGHDT and CDR2 YNNKEL (reference sequence). The CDR3 length is 14 residues. CDR3 DNA: TGTGCCAGCAGCCTGCAGGGGGTAATGGGCGGCTACACCTTC. Translated, it gives CASSLQGVMGGYTF.

This clone has just a few counts. The chain recombines TRBV27 with TRBJ2-5, with TRBD2 matching over 7 bases. V dropped 5 bases and J dropped 1; count of bases not matched to a gene: 22. CDR1 MNHEY and CDR2 SMNVEV come from the germline V gene (reference sequence). The CDR3 extends over 20 amino acids. The CDR3 nucleotides read TGTGCCAGCAGTCGATATAGTGCGCGGGGGAGGGAGGCGCGCCAAGAGACCCAGTACTTC. Its protein product is CASSRYSARGREARQETQYF.

This chain uses TRBV7-2 with TRBJ2-3; maybe TRBD2 (6 bases). V was clipped by 5 bases and J by 6 bases, with 12 bases between them. The germline gives CDR1 SGHTA, CDR2 FQGNSA. This CDR3 is built from 13 residues. The CDR3 loop is CASSLGLADTQYF. CDR3 bases: TGTGCCAGCAGCCTGGGACTGGCCGATACGCAGTATTTT.